A selection of T cell receptor beta chains follows, all from one sample in a study of T-cell memory formation after mild COVID-19. TCRdb reprocessed the 5' RACE reads with MiXCR, giving one entry per CDR3 protein. The repertoire has roughly 240,000 distinct CDR3 sequences, roughly 16% of them found once; the top ten carry around a fifth. Sequencing used PBMCs or a T cell subset sorted from them (not recorded which). These receptors were collected from a man aged 18 to 35 who had mild COVID-19 (a few samples of this study predate the infection). Cell type and time point are not known. The CDR3 runs from the conserved cysteine through the conserved F or W. A D gene is named only where the DNA matches it firmly. Clone size is given for some rows only: seen once, a few or many times, or a class if the clone is expanded.

clone size	V gene	D gene	J gene	CDR3 DNA	CDR3 protein
few	TRBV12-3/TRBV12-4	.	TRBJ2-5	TGTGCCAGCAGTTTTACCCAAAGGGAGACCCAGTACTTC	CASSFTQRETQYF
.	TRBV4-1	.	TRBJ1-1	TGCGCCAGCTCGGGAAGCCTGAACACTGAAGCTTTCTTT	CASSGSLNTEAFF
.	TRBV20-1	TRBD2	TRBJ2-5	TGCAGTGCTGCGGGACTAGCGGGGGGAGCTCAAGAGACCCAGTACTTC	CSAAGLAGGAQETQYF
many	TRBV3-1	.	TRBJ2-3	TGTGCCAGCAGCCAAGGAGTGAATACGCAGTATTTT	CASSQGVNTQYF
many	TRBV6-5	TRBD2	TRBJ2-3	TGTGCCAGCAGTTACGGGGGGACTAGCGGGACTAGCACAGATACGCAGTATTTT	CASSYGGTSGTSTDTQYF
.	TRBV29-1	.	TRBJ2-3	TGCAGCGCGGAGGGGCGGGCCCGCACAGATACGCAGTATTTT	CSAEGRARTDTQYF
few	TRBV5-6	.	TRBJ2-3	TGTGCCAGCAGCCCTACGCCGGGTACAGATACGCAGTATTTT	CASSPTPGTDTQYF
.	TRBV20-1	TRBD1	TRBJ1-2	TGCAGTGCTCCCCATCCGGCAGGGGGCGATGGCTACACCTTC	CSAPHPAGGDGYTF
few	TRBV7-9	.	TRBJ2-5	TGTGCCAGCAGCACAGGGATTGTTCAAGAGACCCAGTACTTC	CASSTGIVQETQYF
many	TRBV5-1	TRBD2	TRBJ2-3	TGCGCCAGCACCTCGGGGGGTAGCACAGATACGCAGTATTTT	CASTSGGSTDTQYF
.	TRBV20-1	.	TRBJ1-5	TGCAGTGCTAGAGGTCAGCCGGGGAATCAGCCCCAGCATTTT	CSARGQPGNQPQHF
.	TRBV10-3	TRBD2	TRBJ2-1	TGTGCCATCAGTGGGGTTAGCGGGGGCGGTGAGCAGTTCTTC	CAISGVSGGGEQFF
few	TRBV9	.	TRBJ1-3	TGTGCCACTACGACGGGAGCTGGAAACACCATATATTTT	CATTTGAGNTIYF
.	TRBV12-3/TRBV12-4	.	TRBJ1-6	TGTGCCAGCAGAGGCAGGAGCTCCTATAATTCACCCCTCCACTTT	CASRGRSSYNSPLHF
.	TRBV18	.	TRBJ2-6	TGTGCCAGCTCACCTTTGATCTCTGGGGCCAACGTCCTGACTTTC	CASSPLISGANVLTF
many	TRBV6-5	TRBD2	TRBJ2-3	TGTGCCAGCAGTTACTCGCGGCGACTAGCGGGGCGCACAGATACGCAGTATTTT	CASSYSRRLAGRTDTQYF
few	TRBV7-3	.	TRBJ2-3	TGTGCCAGCAGCTTAGACTCAGCAGGAGATACGCAGTATTTT	CASSLDSAGDTQYF
many	TRBV20-1	TRBD2	TRBJ2-5	TGCAGTGCTGGAACAGCGGGGGGGCCGCTGGAGACCCAGTACTTC	CSAGTAGGPLETQYF
many	TRBV7-2	.	TRBJ2-3	TGTGCCAGCAGCCCATGGGGGGCGGGGGAAGATACGCAGTATTTT	CASSPWGAGEDTQYF
.	TRBV30	.	TRBJ2-3	TGTGCCTGGAACCGACCCACAGATACGCAGTATTTT	CAWNRPTDTQYF
few	TRBV15	.	TRBJ2-7	TGTGCCACCAGCAGAGATCGAGGGCCGTGGGAGCAGTACTTC	CATSRDRGPWEQYF
few	TRBV7-9	.	TRBJ1-1	TGTGCCAGCAGCTTTATCTGGAACACTGAAGCTTTCTTT	CASSFIWNTEAFF
many	TRBV18	TRBD2	TRBJ2-1	TGTGCCAGCTCGCTAGCGGGGGGGGCCTACAATGAGCAGTTCTTC	CASSLAGGAYNEQFF
many	TRBV7-8	.	TRBJ2-5	TGTGCCAGCAGCCTCGATCGGGGTCAAGAGACCCAGTACTTC	CASSLDRGQETQYF
few	TRBV5-1	.	TRBJ2-2	TGCGCCAGCAGCTGGACAGACAACACCGGGGAGCTGTTTTTT	CASSWTDNTGELFF
few	TRBV4-2	TRBD2	TRBJ2-3	TGTGCCAGCAGCCTGACGTCTAGCGGGGGGGTAAGCACAGATACGCAGTATTTT	CASSLTSSGGVSTDTQYF
.	TRBV3-1	.	TRBJ2-1	TGTGCCAGCAGCCTCCGGGACCGAATCTACAATGAGCAGTTCTTC	CASSLRDRIYNEQFF